The present T cell receptor beta chain was sequenced within a study of blood T cell repertoires in COVID-19. Study-wide context: Samples of COVID-19 (acute and convalescent) were obtained from the United States, Italy and Spain. The analysed material was cDNA or gDNA that came from T cells, B-cell-depleted T cells, or PBMCs.

Clones were read by immunoSEQ multiplex PCR, and TCRdb kept only the in-frame ones, dropping some. The table shows some 140,000 clones, with almost 85% occurring only once. The age range of participants was about 18 to 100 years, with residence in fewer than 25 US areas. Sequencing used PBMCs or T cells enriched from blood (not recorded which). This sequence originates from a man in his forties with acute COVID-19.

This chain's CDR3 is CASSYRTSGGGGTTGELFF. As DNA, the CDR3 is TGCGCCAGCAGCTATCGGACTAGCGGGGGAGGTGGGACCACCGGGGAGCTGTTTTTT. V is TRBV5-1 and J is TRBJ2-2; TRBD2 aligns across 13 bases. CDR1 and CDR2 (germline): SGHRS, YFSETQ. The J segment lost 4 bases and the V segment lost 3 bases, leaving 12 bases of the junction unmatched. The CDR3 has 19 amino acids.